The 14 T cell receptor beta chains reported below all come from one sample, sequenced in a study of T cell repertoires in cytomegalovirus infection. TCRdb reanalysed the reads using MiXCR and keeps one entry per CDR3 protein. The repertoire consists of hundreds of thousands of distinct CDR3 sequences, with 15% to 20% occurring once and the leading ten covering approximately 8%. The sample was PBMCs. The receptors stem from a human donor in good health (CMV status not recorded). Some clones in this sample may be carry-over from other donors' samples.

This clonotype was counted many times. This CDR3 reads CASSLVRGDEQFF. The DNA of the CDR3 is TGTGCCAGCAGCTTGGTCCGAGGCGATGAGCAGTTCTTC. The chain couples TRBV5-6 to TRBJ2-1, with D uncertain. The CDR3 totals 13 residues. V gave up 0 bases and J gave up 8 bases, with 9 bases separating them. Germline V CDR1 and CDR2: SGHDT, YYEEEE.

In its sample, this clonotype was seen many times. The V gene is TRBV7-2, the J gene TRBJ1-1; no clear D. The CDR3 covers 14 residues. With 5 bases removed from V and 0 bases from J, the gap between germline ends came to 10 bases. Germline V lookup: CDR1 SGHTA, CDR2 FQGNSA. Here the CDR3 DNA reads TGTGCCAGCAGCACTAGGGTTATGAACACTGAAGCTTTCTTT. Its translation: CASSTRVMNTEAFF.

This clonotype was counted many times. V usage is TRBV7-6 and J usage is TRBJ1-5; D unresolved. The CDR3 loop spans 13 amino acids. Germline CDR1 SGHVS, CDR2 FNYEAQ. The V gene lost 4 bases and the J gene lost 3 bases, with 7 bases spanning the gap. CDR3: CASSSGDNQPQHF. As DNA, the CDR3 is TGTGCCAGCAGCTCCGGGGACAATCAGCCCCAGCATTTT.

This rearrangement joins TRBV19 to TRBJ1-5; no firm D call. CDR3 length: 15 amino acids. The V gene's germline CDR1 is LNHDA and CDR2 SQIVND (reference sequence). V was pared by 3 bases and J by 5 bases, with 14 bases between. The CDR3 sequence is CASSIYSRSYQPQHF. Here the CDR3 DNA reads TGTGCCAGTAGTATCTATAGCAGGTCCTATCAGCCCCAGCATTTT.

As DNA, the CDR3 is TGTGCCAGCAGTTGGGGACAGACTTCACCCCTCCACTTT. This sequence encodes CASSWGQTSPLHF. The J gene is TRBJ1-6, the V gene TRBV28; 7 positions agree with TRBD1. Germline V CDR1 and CDR2: MDHEN, SYDVKM. V shed 4 bases and J 9 bases; nucleotides not matched to a gene: 3. The CDR3 contains 13 residues. Supplemented by reference TRBV28 and TRBJ1-6, the full variable domain reads DVKVTQSSRYLVKRTGEKVFLECVQDMDHENMFWYRQDPGLGLRLIYFSYDVKMKEKGDIPEGYSVSREKKERFSLILESASTNQTSMYLCASSWGQTSPLHFGNGTRLTVT.

The chain uses TRBV2 and TRBJ1-6; D is unresolved. The germline CDR1 and CDR2 sequences are SNHLY and FYNNEI. The V end lost 5 bases, the J end lost 5 bases, and 10 bases lay between the germline ends. The CDR3 consists of 14 residues. For the CDR3, the DNA is TGTGCCAGCAGTCACCCTGGGCATAATTCACCCCTCCACTTT. The encoded protein is CASSHPGHNSPLHF.

This clonotype appeared a few times. The chain carries TRBV4-1 and TRBJ1-5; D remains unclear. Trimming pared 10 bases from V and 0 bases from J, leaving 16 bases between. There are 15 residues in the CDR3. CDR1 and CDR2 from the germline V gene are MGHRA and YSYEKL. CDR3 nucleotides: TGCGCCACCCAAAGTTTTCAGGATAGCAATCAGCCCCAGCATTTT. This gives the protein CATQSFQDSNQPQHF.

This clonotype turned up a few times. V gene TRBV10-3 combines with J gene TRBJ1-1, with a possible D match to TRBD1 (5 bases). CDR3 length: 14 residues. V lost 7 bases and J lost 4, with 16 bases in between. From germline, CDR1 is ENHRY and CDR2 SYGVKD. The CDR3 loop is CAITKDGGGTEAFF. The CDR3 DNA is TGTGCCATCACCAAGGACGGTGGGGGCACTGAAGCTTTCTTT.

This clonotype appeared a few times. The chain couples TRBV6-5 to TRBJ1-4; TRBD1 matches at 10 bases. V shed 5 bases and J 9 bases; nucleotides not matched to a gene: 6. Looked up from germline, CDR1 is MNHEY and CDR2 is SVGAGI. The CDR3 runs 14 residues. CDR3 loop: CASSPGQGLKKLFF. DNA for the CDR3: TGTGCCAGCAGTCCGGGACAGGGGTTGAAAAAACTGTTTTTT.

The chain combines TRBV27 with TRBJ2-7, with 10 nucleotides matching TRBD2. The V gene end was trimmed by 3 bases and the J gene end by 10 bases; junction bases not matched to a gene: 6. The CDR3 contains 13 residues. Germline CDR1 reads MNHEY; CDR2 reads SMNVEV (reference sequence). CDR3 sequence (DNA): TGTGCCAGCAGTTTTGCTAGCGGGAGCCCACAGTACTTC. Protein product: CASSFASGSPQYF.

The chain combines TRBV5-6 with TRBJ1-5, with 7 positions matching TRBD1. Germline assignment: CDR1 SGHDT and CDR2 YYEEEE. Trimming cost V 0 bases and J 7 bases; bases outside gene matches: 7. This CDR3 has 15 residues. CDR3 DNA: TGTGCCAGCAGCTTGGCCGGGACAGCCAGCCAGCCCCAGCATTTT. As protein: CASSLAGTASQPQHF.

The J gene is TRBJ2-7, the V gene TRBV5-1; D ambiguous. Between the trimmed V and J ends, which lost 4 bases and 5 bases, there was a span of 13 bases. From germline, CDR1 is SGHRS and CDR2 YFSETQ. This CDR3 is 13 amino acids long. CDR3 region: CASSLQSGDEQYF. The CDR3 DNA reads TGCGCCAGCAGCCTACAATCGGGCGACGAGCAGTACTTC.

The chain carries TRBV7-7 and TRBJ2-1, with a weak D call TRBD2 (6 bases). Trimming stripped 5 bases from V and 2 bases from J, with 19 bases between. Germline V lookup: CDR1 SSHAT, CDR2 FNYEAQ (reference sequence). This CDR3 comprises 17 residues. The CDR3 loop reads CASSPNSGVSAYNEQFF. The CDR3 DNA is TGTGCCAGCAGCCCGAACTCGGGAGTGAGCGCCTACAATGAGCAGTTCTTC. The full variable domain, its missing parts supplied by reference TRBV7-7 and TRBJ2-1, is GAGVSQSPRYKVTKRGQDVTLRCDPISSHATLYWYQQALGQGPEFLTYFNYEAQPDKSGLPSDRFSAERPEGSISTLTIQRTEQRDSAMYRCASSPNSGVSAYNEQFFGPGTRLTVL.

The genes are TRBV5-4 and TRBJ1-1, with 7 bases identical to TRBD1. V was pared by 1 base and J by 5 bases, with 5 bases of the junction left unmatched. The CDR3 loop spans 14 amino acids. Per the germline V gene, CDR1 is SGHNT and CDR2 is YYREEE (reference sequence). CDR3 DNA sequence: TGTGCCAGCAGCTTGAAAGGGGGCTGGACTGAAGCTTTCTTT. This codes for CASSLKGGWTEAFF. Full variable domain (outside the CDR3, taken from reference TRBV5-4 and TRBJ1-1): ETGVTQSPTHLIKTRGQQVTLRCSSQSGHNTVSWYQQALGQGPQFIFQYYREEENGRGNFPPRFSGLQFPNYSSELNVNALELDDSALYLCASSLKGGWTEAFFGQGTRLTVV.